Listed here are 23 T cell receptor beta chains from one sample, sequenced in a study of beta chain features in type 1 diabetes. General study results and limits: Type 1 diabetes patients showed a moderate but significant shortening of TCRB CDR3s in all four CD4+ subsets.

cDNA synthesis used the whole RNA isolate, giving expressed TCRB sequences. Data came from immunoSEQ multiplex PCR; TCRdb stores just in-frame clones and leaves some out. The sample records around 56,000 clones, 40% to 60% being singletons. Their recognized antigens are unknown. The sample was Tregs from blood. The receptor set was obtained from a middle-aged woman with type 1 diabetes.

There are a few counts of this clone. The gene calls are TRBV7-9 and TRBJ2-1, with 7 positions matching TRBD2. CDR1 is SEHNR and CDR2 is FQNEAQ in the germline V gene (reference sequence). The CDR3 is 13 residues long. V gave up 5 bases and J gave up 5 bases; unmatched junction bases: 3. Written as DNA, the CDR3 is TGTGCCAGCAGCCCCGGACTAGACAATGAGCAGTTCTTC. It codes for CASSPGLDNEQFF.

This rearrangement joins TRBV7-9 to TRBJ2-1; 11 bases fit TRBD2. V shed 3 bases and J 6 bases; nucleotides not matched to a gene: 4. The CDR3 spans 15 residues. Germline V gives CDR1 SEHNR, CDR2 FQNEAQ (reference sequence). CDR3 sequence reads: CASSFLAGGANEQFF. CDR3 bases: TGTGCCAGCAGCTTCCTAGCGGGAGGTGCCAATGAGCAGTTCTTC.

V gene TRBV20-1 combines with J gene TRBJ2-1; the match to TRBD1 covers 7 bases. CDR1 and CDR2 from the germline V gene are DFQATT and SNEGSKA (reference sequence). There are 10 residues in the CDR3. J was trimmed by 14 bases and V by 6 bases; bases with no gene match: 7. The CDR3 region is CSAGRGSKFF. The CDR3 nucleotides are TGCAGTGCCGGCAGGGGGTCGAAGTTCTTC.

This chain joins TRBV4-2 and TRBJ2-7; TRBD1 agrees at 7 bases. Unmatched junction bases numbered 9, after V lost 2 bases and J lost 2 bases. This CDR3 has 16 amino acids. The germline CDR1 and CDR2 sequences are LGHNA and YNFKEQ. The CDR3 DNA is TGTGCCAGCAGCCAACCAGACCGGGACAGAGCCTACGAGCAGTACTTC. This translates into CASSQPDRDRAYEQYF.

The gene calls are TRBV6-5 and TRBJ1-5; tentatively, D is TRBD1 (5 bases). CDR3 length: 15 amino acids. In germline, CDR1 is MNHEY, CDR2 SVGAGI. The V and J ends lost 6 bases and 6 bases respectively, with 18 bases between them. CDR3 sequence reads: CASSSGTLKGQPQHF. The CDR3 bases are TGTGCCAGCAGCTCCGGGACTCTAAAGGGTCAGCCCCAGCATTTT.

The V and J genes are TRBV6-6 and TRBJ2-2, with D perhaps TRBD1 (5 bases). V was pared by 7 bases and J by 7 bases, with 16 bases between. The CDR3 covers 14 residues. CDR1 is MNHNY and CDR2 is SVGAGI in the germline V gene (reference sequence). CDR3 coding DNA: TGTGCCAGCAAGGGGCGCCGTTTGGGCGGGGAGCTGTTTTTT. This encodes CASKGRRLGGELFF.

This rearrangement joins TRBV7-2 to TRBJ2-3, with TRBD2 identical over 11 bases. This CDR3 comprises 17 residues. Germline CDR1 reads SGHTA; CDR2 reads FQGNSA. The ends lost 6 bases at V and 2 bases at J; junction bases unmatched: 10. CDR3 sequence: CASSFLAGGTFTDTQYF. The CDR3 bases are TGTGCCAGCAGTTTCCTAGCGGGAGGAACATTCACAGATACGCAGTATTTT. Full variable domain (remainder filled in from reference TRBV7-2 and TRBJ2-3): GAGVSQSPSNKVTEKGKDVELRCDPISGHTALYWYRQSLGQGLEFLIYFQGNSAPDKSGLPSDRFSAERTGGSVSTLTIQRTQQEDSAVYLCASSFLAGGTFTDTQYFGPGTRLTVL.

The CDR3 protein is CASSARQDLYGYTF. The CDR3 DNA reads as TGTGCCAGCAGCGCCCGACAGGATCTCTATGGCTACACCTTC. The gene calls are TRBV7-2 and TRBJ1-2; TRBD1 might be the D (6 bases). The CDR3 is 14 residues long. Per the germline V gene, CDR1 is SGHTA and CDR2 is FQGNSA. Deletions cut 5 bases from V and 4 bases from J, with 14 bases between. Drawing the rest from reference TRBV7-2 and TRBJ1-2, the complete variable domain is GAGVSQSPSNKVTEKGKDVELRCDPISGHTALYWYRQSLGQGLEFLIYFQGNSAPDKSGLPSDRFSAERTGGSVSTLTIQRTQQEDSAVYLCASSARQDLYGYTFGSGTRLTVV.

This CDR3 reads CASSIVATAAYEQYF. The DNA of the CDR3 is TGTGCCAGTAGTATAGTGGCGACAGCAGCCTACGAGCAGTACTTC. This chain uses TRBV19 with TRBJ2-7; TRBD1 is a possible D gene (5 bases). Germline assignment: CDR1 LNHDA and CDR2 SQIVND (reference sequence). The CDR3 has 15 residues. The V end was cut by 1 base, the J end by 2 bases, with 12 bases between.

The chain links TRBV28 to TRBJ2-2; TRBD1 aligns across 7 bases. This CDR3 is 15 amino acids long. V was pared by 7 bases and J by 1 base, with 6 bases of the junction left unmatched. The V gene's germline CDR1 is MDHEN and CDR2 SYDVKM. CDR3 sequence reads: CASTAGTVNTGELFF. For the CDR3, the DNA is TGTGCCAGCACCGCCGGGACAGTGAACACCGGGGAGCTGTTTTTT.

The gene calls are TRBV7-9 and TRBJ2-1; possibly TRBD2 for D (5 bases). The CDR3 has 13 residues. Trimming left V 1 base short and J 15 bases short, with 16 bases between. CDR1 is SEHNR, CDR2 FQNEAQ, per germline (reference sequence). For the CDR3, the DNA is TGTGCCAGCAGCTTAGTGGAGGTCGCCTGGGGGTTCTTC. As protein: CASSLVEVAWGFF.

This rearrangement joins TRBV6-4 to TRBJ1-1; tentative D call: TRBD1 (5 bases). CDR1 MRHNA and CDR2 SNTAGT come from the germline V gene. There are 13 residues in the CDR3. V lost 5 bases, J lost 1 base, and 8 bases lay in between. In DNA form, the CDR3 reads TGTGCCAGCAGTCTTACAGGGAACACTGAAGCTTTCTTT. Translation gives CASSLTGNTEAFF.

This clone was observed a few times. The V gene is TRBV6-5, the J gene TRBJ1-6; maybe TRBD1 (5 bases). Trimming shortened V by 7 bases and J by 7 bases, and 17 bases separated the two germline ends. CDR1 MNHEY and CDR2 SVGAGI come from the germline V gene. CDR3 size: 15 residues. CDR3 sequence reads: CASTLGGGRNSPLHF. The CDR3 coding sequence is TGTGCCAGCACCCTGGGGGGAGGTAGGAATTCACCCCTCCACTTT.

The chain is built from TRBV30 and TRBJ2-3, with D perhaps TRBD2 (5 bases). V dropped 3 bases and J dropped 2 bases, with 18 bases sitting between them. Germline V gene data show CDR1 as GTSNPN and CDR2 as SVGIG (reference sequence). The CDR3 is 16 residues long. The CDR3 DNA follows: TGTGCCTGGAGCCCTGTGGTGGGCGGGTACACAGATACGCAGTATTTT. Translated: CAWSPVVGGYTDTQYF.

This clone showed up just a few times. The rearrangement links TRBV6-1 to TRBJ2-5; D may be TRBD1 (5 bases). The CDR3 spans 13 residues. Germline values: CDR1 MNHNS, CDR2 SASEGT. Trimming stripped 6 bases from V and 5 bases from J, with 13 bases between. CDR3 sequence (DNA): TGTGCCAGCAGCTTCGATTACAGGGAGACCCAGTACTTC. Protein sequence: CASSFDYRETQYF.

The rearrangement links TRBV13 to TRBJ2-7, with 8 bases identical to TRBD1. Trimming cost V 5 bases and J 3 bases; bases outside gene matches: 6. This CDR3 has 14 residues. The germline V gene encodes CDR1 PRHDT and CDR2 FYEKMQ (reference sequence). The CDR3 protein is CASSITGGVYEQYF. The CDR3 coding sequence is TGTGCCAGCAGCATTACAGGGGGTGTCTACGAGCAGTACTTC.

This clone was detected only a few times. The chain has TRBV28 and TRBJ2-6; 7 positions match TRBD1. This CDR3 region has 18 residues. Looked up from germline, CDR1 is MDHEN and CDR2 is SYDVKM. V shed 5 bases and J 0 bases; nucleotides not matched to a gene: 10. This chain's CDR3 is CASSKRQGTSSGANVLTF. CDR3 sequence (DNA): TGTGCCAGCAGTAAGAGACAGGGCACCAGCTCTGGGGCCAACGTCCTGACTTTC.

The chain is built from TRBV10-3 and TRBJ1-1; 8 bases agree with TRBD1. The CDR3 extends over 12 amino acids. Trimming removed 10 bases from V and 4 bases from J; junction bases left unmatched: 5. Germline-derived CDR1 and CDR2 are ENHRY and SYGVKD. CDR3 protein: CATTGGFTEAFF. CDR3 bases: TGTGCCACCACAGGGGGTTTCACTGAAGCTTTCTTT.

The chain is built from TRBV30 and TRBJ2-7, with TRBD2 as a possible D gene (7 bases). The CDR3 has 15 amino acids. CDR1 is GTSNPN, CDR2 SVGIG, per germline (reference sequence). V was pared by 4 bases and J by 7 bases, with 23 bases between. The CDR3 sequence: CAWTKRRGTLGEQYF. CDR3 nucleotides: TGTGCCTGGACCAAACGGCGGGGGACACTGGGAGAGCAGTACTTC.

The chain has TRBV7-2 and TRBJ1-1, with 11 bases that match TRBD1. CDR3 length: 14 amino acids. Germline V gene lookup returns CDR1 SGHTA and CDR2 FQGNSA. Losses at the gene ends were 5 bases for V and 7 bases for J; bases not matched to a gene: 6. Here the CDR3 reads CASSLPGQGGEAFF. CDR3 in DNA: TGTGCCAGCAGCCTACCGGGACAGGGGGGTGAAGCTTTCTTT.

The chain links TRBV7-6 to TRBJ2-1, with TRBD1 identical over 9 bases. V was pared by 4 bases and J by 6 bases, with 13 bases of the junction left unmatched. Germline V gene data show CDR1 as SGHVS and CDR2 as FNYEAQ. The CDR3 is 17 residues long. The CDR3 protein is CASSSREPGQGFNEQFF. The CDR3 DNA follows: TGTGCCAGCAGCTCACGAGAACCTGGACAGGGGTTCAATGAGCAGTTCTTC.

The genes are TRBV6-5 and TRBJ1-1; 10 bases line up with TRBD1. The length of the CDR3 is 14 residues. Germline CDR1 is MNHEY and CDR2 is SVGAGI. V was pared by 6 bases and J by 4 bases, with 5 bases of the junction left unmatched. In nucleotides, the CDR3 is TGTGCCAGCAGCTCATGGACAGGGGGCACTGAAGCTTTCTTT. Its protein product is CASSSWTGGTEAFF.

This clone showed up just a few times. J is TRBJ2-1 and V is TRBV7-3; D perhaps matches TRBD2 (5 bases). V was cut by 4 bases and J by 4 bases, with 8 bases left in between. Germline values: CDR1 SGHTA, CDR2 FQGTGA. CDR3 length equals 13 residues. CDR3 bases: TGTGCCAGCAGCTCCGGACTGTACAATGAGCAGTTCTTC. Translation: CASSSGLYNEQFF.